This T cell receptor (beta chain) was recorded in a study of T cells in Graves' hyperthyroidism and ophthalmopathy. Notes on the study in general: Expanded thyroid clonotypes (above 0.001) were mostly also found in blood. Ophthalmopathy, as predicted by the model, came a median 6.5 months after the prediction.

In regard to this clonotype: Its antigen is still unknown.

RNA transcripts served as the template for amplifying TCR beta CDR3 regions. A set of HTBI primers served as the primers for a first-round RT-PCR of the TCR CDR3. One entry per CDR3 protein, called by TCRdb with MiXCR from the multiplex PCR reads. The sample lists hundreds of thousands of distinct CDR3 sequences, 38% occurring once. CDR3 length: 14 residues. V was shortened by 6 bases and J by 1 base, with 13 bases between the two germline ends. Germline V gene sequence: CDR1 SGHTA, CDR2 FQGNSA. Sequencing used blood. The source is a man between 18 and 35 years old with Graves' hyperthyroidism. The gene calls are TRBV7-2 and TRBJ2-7; TRBD1 is a possible D gene (7 bases). The DNA of the CDR3 is TGTGCCAGCAGTGTTCAGGGGGGATCCTACGAGCAGTACTTC. It is translated as CASSVQGGSYEQYF.